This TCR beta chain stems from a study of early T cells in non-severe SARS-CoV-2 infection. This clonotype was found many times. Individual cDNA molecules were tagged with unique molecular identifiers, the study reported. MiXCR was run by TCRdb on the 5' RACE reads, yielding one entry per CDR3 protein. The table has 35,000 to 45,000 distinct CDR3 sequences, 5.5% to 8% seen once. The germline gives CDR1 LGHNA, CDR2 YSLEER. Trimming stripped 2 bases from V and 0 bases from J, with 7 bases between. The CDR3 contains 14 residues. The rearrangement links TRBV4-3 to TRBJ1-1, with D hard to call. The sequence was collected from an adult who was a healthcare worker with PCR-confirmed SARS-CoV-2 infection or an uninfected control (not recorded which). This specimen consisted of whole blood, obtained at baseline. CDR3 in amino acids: CASSQQPMNTEAFF. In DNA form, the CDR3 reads TGCGCCAGCAGCCAACAACCCATGAACACTGAAGCTTTCTTT.